This T cell receptor (beta chain) appears in the sequencing data of a study of CD8+ T cells in alopecia areata. Across the study: Affected scalp percentage gauged treated patients' severity. Study-level results: On tofacitinib, scalp and blood still held many of the expanded lesional clones. Compared with normal scalp, lesional scalp had higher clonality and more expanded CD8+ clones. Tofacitinib significantly lowered scalp clonality and expanded CD8+ clones among the top 100.

This clone was observed a handful of times. The antigen remains unidentified. Other DNA sequences from this sample encode an identical CDR3 as well. RNA was extracted and reverse transcribed into cDNA as the sequencing template. TCRdb's copy holds only in-frame clones and misses some; the assay was immunoSEQ multiplex PCR. The sample lists some 190,000 clones, more than 50% occurring once. Treatment indicated: oral pan-JAK inhibitor, 5-10 mg twice daily. V shed 0 bases and J shed 1 base, with 7 bases lying between them. The germline gives CDR1 LGHNA, CDR2 YSLEER. There are 14 residues in the CDR3. The receptor's source is a human donor with alopecia areata. V usage is TRBV4-3 and J usage is TRBJ2-7; D unresolved. This specimen was CD4+ T cells sorted from blood, taken at week 24, from a patient treated with tofacitinib. The CDR3 here is CASSQEIGSYEQYF. CDR3 nucleotides: TGCGCCAGCAGCCAAGAGATTGGGTCCTACGAGCAGTACTTC.